This T cell receptor beta chain originates from a study of PD-L1 blockade in urothelial cancer. Study-level information: About 85% of the roughly 29 patients were men whose urothelial cancer was bladder-origin. Patients had received 0 to 3 prior chemotherapy regimens.

Trimming took 6 bases from V and 7 from J, leaving 16 bases between them. The CDR3 covers 13 residues. In germline, CDR1 is MDHEN, CDR2 SYDVKM. General observations from the study: Better progression-free and overall survival followed lower pretreatment blood clonality.

Time point noted: peripheral blood 6 weeks after treatment start. Samples were collected from each patient before treatment and during treatment. Each patient gave between 1 and 8 of them in total. Produced via immunoSEQ multiplex PCR; TCRdb's table is partial and in-frame only. This table holds under 85,000 clones, 80% to 95% found once. Comment on this clone: Its antigen remains unidentified.

The sequence derives from a woman older than 75 with urothelial cancer. The starting material was PBMCs, obtained around atezolizumab (anti-PD-L1) treatment. V usage is TRBV28 and J usage is TRBJ2-7; maybe TRBD1 (6 bases). The chain's CDR3 is CASSPGQTREQYF. The CDR3 region has the DNA TGTGCCAGCAGCCCCGGACAGACGCGGGAGCAGTACTTC.